Presented here are 29 T cell receptor beta chains from one specimen sequenced in a study of shared clonotypes between healthy human individuals. The assay was immunoSEQ multiplex PCR, and TCRdb's table has in-frame clones only and misses some. The data contain 730,000 or so clones, around 72% of them seen just once; the ten biggest clones take up under 2%. Sequencing used memory CD4+ T cells sorted from blood. The subset: CD45RA-negative fraction. The origin of the receptors is a woman in her 30s in good health.

This clone was recorded only once. The V call is TRBV28, the J call TRBJ2-3; D not resolved. The V end was cut by 5 bases, the J end by 2 bases, with 8 bases between. The CDR3 spans 13 residues. Germline-derived CDR1 and CDR2 are MDHEN and SYDVKM. CDR3 residues: CASSQTHTDTQYF. DNA of the CDR3: TGTGCCAGCAGTCAGACCCACACAGATACGCAGTATTTT.

The chain joins TRBV2 to TRBJ1-4; 7 bases agree with TRBD1. CDR1 is SNHLY and CDR2 is FYNNEI in the germline V gene. V lost 0 bases, J lost 8 bases, and 6 bases stayed unmatched. The CDR3 has 15 residues. Written as DNA, the CDR3 is TGTGCCAGCAGTGAAGCGCGAAGGGGGCCCGAAAAACTGTTTTTT. Amino acid sequence: CASSEARRGPEKLFF.

This chain joins TRBV29-1 and TRBJ2-2, with 14 positions matching TRBD2. Germline-derived CDR1 and CDR2 are SQVTM and ANQGSEA. The CDR3 spans 16 residues. Trimming removed 5 bases from V and 6 bases from J; junction bases left unmatched: 8. The CDR3 loop is CSVIGTSGRFPGELFF. CDR3 nucleotides: TGCAGCGTTATCGGGACTAGCGGGAGATTTCCCGGGGAGCTGTTTTTT.

The chain carries TRBV6-1 and TRBJ2-3; TRBD1 agrees at 7 bases. This CDR3 is 14 amino acids long. V lost 3 bases and J lost 6; bases outside the gene matches: 6. Germline values: CDR1 MNHNS, CDR2 SASEGT. CDR3 region: CASSEFRGWDTQYF. DNA of the CDR3: TGTGCCAGCAGTGAGTTCAGGGGGTGGGATACGCAGTATTTT.

The genes are TRBV11-2 and TRBJ1-3; D is ambiguous. Trimming removed 2 bases from V and 10 bases from J, with 12 bases in between. CDR1 is SGHAT, CDR2 FQNNGV, per germline. The CDR3 consists of 13 residues. The CDR3 spells CASSLPSGGTIYF. For the CDR3, the DNA is TGTGCCAGCAGCTTACCCAGCGGCGGGACCATATATTTT.

V usage is TRBV19 and J usage is TRBJ1-3, with 8 bases identical to TRBD1. Germline loops: CDR1 LNHDA, CDR2 SQIVND (reference sequence). The V gene end was trimmed by 5 bases and the J gene end by 2 bases; junction bases not matched to a gene: 5. CDR3 length equals 15 residues. The DNA for the CDR3 is TGTGCCAGTAGTGTTGCAGGGGGCGCTGGAAACACCATATATTTT. Translated: CASSVAGGAGNTIYF.

The J gene is TRBJ1-5, the V gene TRBV2; D call uncertain. The V gene lost 4 bases and the J gene lost 4 bases, with 14 bases spanning the gap. The germline CDR1 and CDR2 sequences are SNHLY and FYNNEI. This CDR3 region has 15 residues. The CDR3 sequence: CASSGGEQMNQPQHF. Written as DNA, the CDR3 is TGTGCCAGCAGTGGCGGGGAACAGATGAATCAGCCCCAGCATTTT. Full variable domain (outside the CDR3, taken from reference TRBV2 and TRBJ1-5): EPEVTQTPSHQVTQMGQEVILRCVPISNHLYFYWYRQILGQKVEFLVSFYNNEISEKSEIFDDQFSVERPDGSNFTLKIRSTKLEDSAMYFCASSGGEQMNQPQHFGDGTRLSIL.

The chain joins TRBV11-3 to TRBJ2-1; 11 nucleotides line up with TRBD2. Germline values: CDR1 SGHNT, CDR2 YENEEA. Unmatched junction bases numbered 5, after V lost 1 base and J lost 0 bases. The CDR3 totals 18 residues. The CDR3 sequence is CASSLGASGRSSYNEQFF. As DNA, the CDR3 is TGTGCCAGCAGCTTAGGCGCTAGCGGGAGGAGCTCCTACAATGAGCAGTTCTTC.

On this clone: A much larger clone lies a single base off, so this may be a read error. This rearrangement joins TRBV11-1 to TRBJ2-7; D is unclear. The CDR3 runs to 12 residues. Germline V gives CDR1 SGHAT, CDR2 FQDESV (reference sequence). Trimming left V 2 bases short and J 0 bases short, with 2 bases between. CDR3 nucleotides: TGTGCCAGCAGCTTATTCTCCTACGAGCAGTACTTC. Its translation is CASSLFSYEQYF.

The chain carries TRBV5-1 and TRBJ2-5; D uncertain. The CDR3 is 13 amino acids. V was shortened by 1 base and J by 4 bases, with 8 bases between the two germline ends. Germline V CDR1 and CDR2: SGHRS, YFSETQ. CDR3 protein: CASSLYMGETQYF. For the CDR3, the DNA is TGCGCCAGCAGCTTGTATATGGGAGAGACCCAGTACTTC.

CDR3 residues: CASRRPRTGVGEQYF. CDR3 coding DNA: TGTGCCAGCAGGCGCCCCCGGACGGGGGTTGGGGAGCAGTACTTC. The chain couples TRBV28 to TRBJ2-7, with D possibly matching TRBD2 (6 bases). The CDR3 runs 15 residues. V shed 6 bases and J shed 7 bases, with 22 bases lying between them. Germline assignment: CDR1 MDHEN and CDR2 SYDVKM.

For this clone: Other DNA sequences within the sample encode an identical CDR3. The rearrangement links TRBV19 to TRBJ2-3, with a tentative D call TRBD1 (5 bases). CDR1 is LNHDA and CDR2 is SQIVND in the germline V gene (reference sequence). V gave up 5 bases and J gave up 6 bases, with 9 bases separating them. CDR3 size: 12 residues. The chain's CDR3 is CASSPRGDTQYF. The CDR3 bases are TGTGCCAGTAGTCCAAGGGGCGATACGCAGTATTTT.

This clone appeared a few times. The gene calls are TRBV5-1 and TRBJ2-7; D is unresolved. The CDR3 has 11 residues. Trimming left V 4 bases short and J 3 bases short, with 5 bases between. Germline assignment: CDR1 SGHRS and CDR2 YFSETQ. In DNA, the CDR3 is TGCGCCAGCAGCATGGACTACGAGCAGTACTTC. Translation gives CASSMDYEQYF.

The rearrangement links TRBV7-7 to TRBJ2-7; D not certain. Trimming pared 1 base from V and 3 bases from J, leaving 13 bases between. CDR3 length: 15 amino acids. CDR1 SSHAT and CDR2 FNYEAQ come from the germline V gene (reference sequence). The CDR3 sequence: CASSLGVGVNYEQYF. The CDR3 DNA sequence: TGTGCCAGCAGCTTAGGGGTAGGAGTAAACTACGAGCAGTACTTC.

The chain is built from TRBV28 and TRBJ1-1; D is uncertain. CDR1 and CDR2 from the germline V gene are MDHEN and SYDVKM. Trimming left V 5 bases short and J 2 bases short, with 18 bases between. The CDR3 totals 16 residues. The CDR3 coding sequence is TGTGCCAGCAGTCCACCAGAAGGTAGGGTAAACACTGAAGCTTTCTTT. Translating gives CASSPPEGRVNTEAFF.

The chain uses TRBV2 and TRBJ1-4, with 7 bases fitting TRBD1. Germline CDR1 and CDR2: SNHLY and FYNNEI. Trimming took 7 bases from V and 0 from J; bases not matched to a gene: 8. The CDR3 covers 16 residues. CDR3 nucleotides: TGTGCCAGCAAGAAGGCAGGGGGTGCAACTAATGAAAAACTGTTTTTT. It yields the protein CASKKAGGATNEKLFF.

The V call is TRBV4-2, the J call TRBJ2-2; 15 nucleotides match TRBD2. CDR1 is LGHNA and CDR2 is YNFKEQ in the germline V gene. The J segment lost 3 bases and the V segment lost 4 bases, leaving 6 bases of the junction unmatched. CDR3 length equals 18 residues. The CDR3 here is CASSRQGLAGGHTGELFF. The CDR3 DNA reads TGTGCCAGCAGCCGCCAGGGACTAGCGGGAGGCCACACCGGGGAGCTGTTTTTT.

The CDR3: CASSDTKREFRSTSTDTQYF. In DNA form, the CDR3 reads TGTGCCAGCAGTGACACCAAGCGGGAGTTTAGGTCAACTAGCACAGATACGCAGTATTTT. This chain uses TRBV6-4 with TRBJ2-3; TRBD2 matches 8 bases. This CDR3 comprises 20 residues. The germline CDR1 and CDR2 sequences are MRHNA and SNTAGT. The trim removed 2 bases at V and 0 bases at J, leaving 16 bases unmatched.

This chain links TRBV5-1 with TRBJ1-2, with unresolved D. The CDR3 is 15 residues long. The V gene's germline CDR1 is SGHRS and CDR2 YFSETQ. With 4 bases removed from V and 5 bases from J, the gap between germline ends came to 18 bases. The chain's CDR3 is CASSPKLPEDYGYTF. As DNA, the CDR3 is TGCGCCAGCAGCCCCAAGCTTCCGGAGGATTATGGCTACACCTTC.

The chain combines TRBV5-1 with TRBJ2-7, with 9 bases that match TRBD1. The CDR3 contains 14 residues. The V gene end was trimmed by 0 bases and the J gene end by 8 bases; junction bases not matched to a gene: 6. CDR1 SGHRS and CDR2 YFSETQ come from the germline V gene. CDR3 DNA: TGCGCCAGCAGCTTGGGACAGGGGGAGAGGAAGCAGTACTTC. Its protein product is CASSLGQGERKQYF.

V gene TRBV30 combines with J gene TRBJ2-2, with D maybe TRBD1 (6 bases). Germline V CDR1 and CDR2: GTSNPN, SVGIG (reference sequence). Between the trimmed V and J ends, which lost 1 base and 3 bases, there was a span of 9 bases. The CDR3 length is 14 residues. The CDR3 region is CAWSAGHYTGELFF. The CDR3 DNA sequence: TGTGCCTGGAGTGCGGGACATTACACCGGGGAGCTGTTTTTT.

This clone has more than one count but fewer than ten. The rearrangement links TRBV19 to TRBJ2-2; D gene unclear. V gave up 5 bases and J gave up 5 bases, with 9 bases separating them. Germline assignment: CDR1 LNHDA and CDR2 SQIVND (reference sequence). The CDR3 has 13 residues. The CDR3 loop reads CASSPGPTGELFF. CDR3 DNA sequence: TGTGCCAGTAGTCCCGGCCCAACCGGGGAGCTGTTTTTT.

J is TRBJ2-1 and V is TRBV4-2; 9 bases match TRBD1. The CDR3 loop spans 16 amino acids. J lost 4 bases, V lost 1 base, and 5 bases had no gene match. Looked up from germline, CDR1 is LGHNA and CDR2 is YNFKEQ. The CDR3 nucleotides read TGTGCCAGCAGCCAAGCTACAGGGGGCGATTACAATGAGCAGTTCTTC. Protein sequence: CASSQATGGDYNEQFF.

This chain joins TRBV11-3 and TRBJ2-7, with 7 bases matching TRBD2. Germline CDR1 and CDR2: SGHNT and YENEEA. The CDR3 extends over 15 amino acids. With V trimmed by 7 bases and J by 2 bases, 11 bases remained unmatched. The CDR3 sequence is CASTRATSHPYEQYF. The DNA of the CDR3 is TGTGCCAGCACCAGGGCGACTAGCCATCCCTACGAGCAGTACTTC. Together with reference TRBV11-3 and TRBJ2-7, the CDR3 gives the full variable domain: EAGVVQSPRYKIIEKKQPVAFWCNPISGHNTLYWYLQNLGQGPELLIRYENEEAVDDSQLPKDRFSAERLKGVDSTLKIQPAELGDSAVYLCASTRATSHPYEQYFGPGTRLTVT.

V gene TRBV11-2 combines with J gene TRBJ2-2; D is unclear. CDR3 length: 14 amino acids. Trimming pared 4 bases from V and 1 base from J, leaving 7 bases between. Germline V gives CDR1 SGHAT, CDR2 FQNNGV. CDR3 loop: CASSSGWNTGELFF. The CDR3 DNA reads as TGTGCCAGCAGCTCTGGGTGGAACACCGGGGAGCTGTTTTTT.

The chain combines TRBV6-5 with TRBJ1-2; D is perhaps TRBD1 (6 bases). The CDR3 consists of 15 residues. V shed 0 bases and J shed 5 bases, with 13 bases lying between them. The germline V gene has CDR1 MNHEY and CDR2 SVGAGI. The CDR3 here is CASSYSLQGHYGYTF. CDR3 nucleotides: TGTGCCAGCAGTTACTCGTTACAGGGCCATTATGGCTACACCTTC.

J is TRBJ2-3 and V is TRBV10-1; 7 bases are shared with TRBD1. Germline V gene sequence: CDR1 WNHNN, CDR2 SYGVQD (reference sequence). CDR3 length equals 15 residues. J was trimmed by 6 bases and V by 1 base; bases with no gene match: 7. The CDR3 sequence: CASSEFPQGKDTQYF. DNA for the CDR3: TGCGCCAGCAGTGAGTTTCCACAGGGGAAGGATACGCAGTATTTT.

This sequence joins TRBV11-2 and TRBJ2-1, with 13 bases matching TRBD2. This CDR3 has 15 residues. In germline, CDR1 is SGHAT, CDR2 FQNNGV. V dropped 5 bases and J dropped 9; count of bases not matched to a gene: 7. The CDR3 here is CASSHWTSGSVEQFF. The CDR3 nucleotides are TGTGCCAGCAGCCATTGGACTAGCGGGAGCGTTGAGCAGTTCTTC.

The chain recombines TRBV10-3 with TRBJ2-3; D is unclear. The V and J ends lost 3 bases and 1 base respectively, with 5 bases between them. The CDR3 is 13 residues long. CDR1 is ENHRY and CDR2 is SYGVKD in the germline V gene. The CDR3 here is CAISEFRTDTQYF. CDR3 nucleotide sequence: TGTGCCATCAGTGAATTTCGCACAGATACGCAGTATTTT.